The TCR beta chain under discussion was sequenced for a study of cytomegalovirus exposure and HLA in healthy donors. On this clone itself: Antigen unknown.

PCR involved 60 Vbeta and 13 Jbeta primers. Clones were sequenced by immunoSEQ multiplex PCR, and TCRdb holds only the in-frame ones, with some missing. Counted here are some 110,000 clones, about 70% occurring once; the ten biggest clones make up 3.2%. Overall study findings and caveats: A missense DCLRE1C variant was associated with V- and J-gene trimming of TCR beta chains in a later analysis, and an independent cohort replicated the association. Later on, an analysis tied approximately 17,000 TCR beta sequences to HLA alleles at 0.05 false discovery rate. It was assumed in the presence/absence analyses that sequencing depth was roughly uniform across donors.

This CDR3 spans 14 amino acids. V shed 4 bases and J shed 10 bases, with 17 bases lying between them. Per the germline V gene, CDR1 is MDHEN and CDR2 is SYDVKM. This sequence was found in a young man in good health and CMV-seronegative. Sequenced sample: PBMCs. The V gene is TRBV28, the J gene TRBJ2-1, with D possibly matching TRBD2 (5 bases). The CDR3 protein is CASSSPRRGQEQFF. Written as DNA, the CDR3 is TGTGCCAGCAGTTCCCCCCGCCGGGGTCAAGAGCAGTTCTTC.